The clone carrying this T cell receptor (beta chain) was counted a single time. This CDR3 comprises 14 residues. V was clipped by 5 bases and J by 1 base, with 14 bases between them. From germline, CDR1 is GTSNPN and CDR2 SVGIG (reference sequence). The data are from a study of T cell changes during pregnancy in multiple sclerosis. Repertoires were generated with immunoSEQ multiplex PCR, while TCRdb's copy carries only in-frame clones and drops some. The table has about 25,000 clones, roughly nine tenths seen once. The sequence was obtained from a female donor in good health, enrolled as a control in a pregnancy study. V usage is TRBV30 and J usage is TRBJ1-1; TRBD1 is a possible D gene (5 bases). Source: CD8+ T cells from peripheral blood mononuclear cells, taken in the third trimester of pregnancy. In nucleotides, the CDR3 is TGTGCCTGGGGCTCGCATACAGGGAACACTGAAGCTTTCTTT. It encodes CAWGSHTGNTEAFF.